Listed below are T cell receptor beta chains from one sample, sequenced in a study of T-cell memory formation after mild COVID-19. TCRdb analysed the 5' RACE reads with MiXCR anew, one entry per CDR3 protein. The top ten clones hold around 40% of a sample with approximately 100,000 distinct CDR3 sequences, more than 20% of them seen once. The specimen sequenced was PBMCs or a T cell subset sorted from them (not recorded which). Every receptor here comes from a man aged 18 to 30 who had mild COVID-19 (a few samples of this study predate the infection). Cell type and time point are not known. Each CDR3 is given with its conserved first and last residue. A D gene is named only where the DNA matches it firmly. Expanded clones get a size class; other rows say once, few or many, or leave the size out.

CDR3 length: 16
J gene: TRBJ2-7
D gene: NA
V gene: TRBV6-5
clone size: NA
CDR3 protein: CASSLAWGIPTYEQYF
CDR3 DNA: TGTGCCAGCAGTCTCGCTTGGGGAATACCGACCTACGAGCAGTACTTC

CDR3 length: 15
J gene: TRBJ2-5
D gene: TRBD2
V gene: TRBV7-9
clone size: NA
CDR3 protein: CASSLASAGGETQYF
CDR3 DNA: TGTGCCAGCAGCTTAGCTTCAGCGGGGGGCGAGACCCAGTACTTC

CDR3 length: 14
J gene: TRBJ2-3
D gene: NA
V gene: TRBV13
clone size: few
CDR3 protein: CASSPGPRADTQYF
CDR3 DNA: TGTGCCAGCAGCCCGGGACCGCGGGCAGATACGCAGTATTTT

CDR3 length: 13
J gene: TRBJ2-2
D gene: NA
V gene: TRBV7-8
clone size: NA
CDR3 protein: CASSLVGSGELFF
CDR3 DNA: TGTGCCAGCAGCTTAGTTGGAAGCGGGGAGCTGTTTTTT

CDR3 length: 15
J gene: TRBJ2-1
D gene: NA
V gene: TRBV2
clone size: few
CDR3 protein: CASMVLVSSYNEQFF
CDR3 DNA: TGTGCCAGCATGGTGTTGGTTTCCTCCTACAATGAGCAGTTCTTC

CDR3 length: 14
J gene: TRBJ2-5
D gene: NA
V gene: TRBV5-1
clone size: many
CDR3 protein: CASSPDPTEETQYF
CDR3 DNA: TGCGCCAGCAGCCCGGACCCGACAGAAGAGACCCAGTACTTC

CDR3 length: 16
J gene: TRBJ2-3
D gene: TRBD2
V gene: TRBV30
clone size: many
CDR3 protein: CAWSVGLAGFTDTQYF
CDR3 DNA: TGTGCCTGGAGTGTCGGTCTAGCGGGGTTCACAGATACGCAGTATTTT

CDR3 length: 15
J gene: TRBJ2-3
D gene: NA
V gene: TRBV4-1
clone size: few
CDR3 protein: CASSHEGRIQDTQYF
CDR3 DNA: TGCGCCAGCAGCCATGAGGGAAGAATCCAAGATACGCAGTATTTT

CDR3 length: 11
J gene: TRBJ2-3
D gene: TRBD1
V gene: TRBV7-9
clone size: once
CDR3 protein: CASKQGATQYF
CDR3 DNA: TGTGCCAGCAAGCAGGGGGCTACGCAGTATTTT

CDR3 length: 14
J gene: TRBJ1-1
D gene: NA
V gene: TRBV13
clone size: few
CDR3 protein: CASSLMEGRTEAFF
CDR3 DNA: TGTGCCAGCAGCTTAATGGAGGGCCGGACTGAAGCTTTCTTT